The sequence of this TCR beta chain was determined in a study of blood T cell repertoires in COVID-19. Study-wide background: Nucleic acid was either cDNA or gDNA, and it came from T cells, B-cell-depleted T cells, or PBMCs.

Here immunoSEQ multiplex PCR was the method, and the copy in TCRdb shows in-frame clones only, minus some. The sample records roughly 250,000 clones, 90% to 95% being singletons. Germline loops: CDR1 SGHRS, CDR2 YFSETQ. CDR3 length equals 15 residues. With V trimmed by 4 bases and J by 4 bases, 4 bases remained unmatched. The sequenced sample was PBMCs or T cells enriched from blood (not recorded which). The chain combines TRBV5-1 with TRBJ2-3, with 12 bases matching TRBD2. This clonotype was sampled from a woman aged 18-29 years who had recovered from COVID-19. The CDR3 here is CASSTLAGGADTQYF. The CDR3 nucleotides are TGCGCCAGCAGCACACTAGCGGGAGGTGCAGATACGCAGTATTTT. Looking up the rest from reference TRBV5-1 and TRBJ2-3 gives the full variable domain: KAGVTQTPRYLIKTRGQQVTLSCSPISGHRSVSWYQQTPGQGLQFLFEYFSETQRNKGNFPGRFSGRQFSNSRSEMNVSTLELGDSALYLCASSTLAGGADTQYFGPGTRLTVL.